Listed here are 24 T cell receptor beta chains from one sample, sequenced in a study of cytomegalovirus exposure and HLA in healthy donors. PCR was performed using 60 Vbeta and 13 Jbeta primers. Sequencing was performed with immunoSEQ multiplex PCR; in TCRdb, only in-frame clones are kept and a portion is missing. The table shows some 150,000 clones, with 80% to 90% occurring only once. Sequenced material: PBMCs. The origin of the receptors is a woman aged 25 to 39 in good health and CMV-seropositive.

The gene calls are TRBV6-6 and TRBJ1-1, with D unresolved. Trimming cost V 5 bases and J 7 bases, with 8 bases left between them. The CDR3 extends over 11 amino acids. The germline CDR1 and CDR2 sequences are MNHNY and SVGAGI (reference sequence). The CDR3: CASSEGHEAFF. In DNA, the CDR3 is TGTGCCAGCAGTGAGGGCCATGAAGCTTTCTTT.

V is TRBV4-3 and J is TRBJ2-2, with 7 bases that match TRBD1. V trimming: 4 bases; J trimming: 6 bases; junction bases outside the gene matches: 2. CDR1 is LGHNA and CDR2 is YSLEER in the germline V gene. This CDR3 is 13 amino acids long. CDR3 amino acids: CASSLTGAGELFF. Written as DNA, the CDR3 is TGCGCCAGCAGCCTAACAGGGGCCGGGGAGCTGTTTTTT.

The rearrangement joins TRBV7-9 to TRBJ1-1; D unclear. The CDR3 length is 14 residues. From germline, CDR1 is SEHNR and CDR2 FQNEAQ (reference sequence). The V and J ends lost 2 bases and 1 base respectively, with 8 bases between them. The CDR3: CASSLTEKNTEAFF. Here the CDR3 DNA reads TGTGCCAGCAGCTTAACCGAGAAGAACACTGAAGCTTTCTTT.

This clone was observed a handful of times. The chain carries TRBV6-1 and TRBJ2-2; D perhaps matches TRBD1 (5 bases). The CDR3 totals 15 residues. Trimming pared 5 bases from V and 5 bases from J, leaving 15 bases between. Germline CDR1 and CDR2: MNHNS and SASEGT. Written as DNA, the CDR3 is TGTGCCAGCAGTCCAGTCGCAGGGTGGACCGGGGAGCTGTTTTTT. It codes for CASSPVAGWTGELFF.

This clone showed up just once. This sequence joins TRBV10-3 and TRBJ1-2, with TRBD1 matching over 7 bases. The CDR3 runs 15 residues. Looked up from germline, CDR1 is ENHRY and CDR2 is SYGVKD. V lost 4 bases and J lost 4; bases outside the gene matches: 9. As DNA, the CDR3 is TGTGCCATCAGTGCGGGCTACAGGGGATCCTATGGCTACACCTTC. Encoded protein: CAISAGYRGSYGYTF.

The rearrangement uses TRBV7-2 and TRBJ1-2, with D hard to call. Trimming removed 2 bases from V and 4 bases from J, with 11 bases in between. The length of the CDR3 is 14 residues. The germline gives CDR1 SGHTA, CDR2 FQGNSA. In DNA form, the CDR3 reads TGTGCCAGCAGCTTACGTCCAGGTGGCTATGGCTACACCTTC. Translation gives CASSLRPGGYGYTF.

V usage is TRBV10-1 and J usage is TRBJ2-5; 8 bases map to TRBD1. The J call is doubtful: the DNA matches TRBJ2-7 better. Per germline, CDR1 WNHNN and CDR2 SYGVQD (reference sequence). The CDR3 length is 16 residues. The CDR3 region is CASRRLGTGLNYEQYF. Written as DNA, the CDR3 is TGCGCCAGCAGAAGACTAGGGACAGGTCTTAACTACGAGCAGTACTTC.

This clone was seen just once. The chain joins TRBV13 to TRBJ2-7, with D perhaps TRBD1 (6 bases). The germline V and J ends were trimmed by 5 bases and 4 bases, with 24 bases remaining between them. From germline, CDR1 is PRHDT and CDR2 FYEKMQ (reference sequence). This CDR3 spans 17 amino acids. CDR3 region: CASSSSLNRVGGYEQYF. CDR3 nucleotide sequence: TGTGCCAGCAGCAGCTCCTTGAACAGGGTCGGTGGGTACGAGCAGTACTTC. Combining the CDR3 with reference TRBV13 and TRBJ2-7 gives the whole variable domain AAGVIQSPRHLIKEKRETATLKCYPIPRHDTVYWYQQGPGQDPQFLISFYEKMQSDKGSIPDRFSAQQFSDYHSELNMSSLELGDSALYFCASSSSLNRVGGYEQYFGPGTRLTVT.

The gene calls are TRBV19 and TRBJ2-7; 11 nucleotides agree with TRBD1. Germline CDR1 and CDR2: LNHDA and SQIVND (reference sequence). The CDR3 spans 14 residues. Trimming removed 5 bases from V and 5 bases from J; junction bases left unmatched: 5. As DNA, the CDR3 is TGTGCCAGTAGTCCCGGACAGGGGGCCGACGAGCAGTACTTC. This sequence encodes CASSPGQGADEQYF.

The chain carries TRBV20-1 and TRBJ2-7; 7 bases match TRBD2. The CDR3 is 11 amino acids. Trimming removed 6 bases from V and 7 bases from J; junction bases left unmatched: 6. Looked up from germline, CDR1 is DFQATT and CDR2 is SNEGSKA (reference sequence). CDR3 DNA sequence: TGCAGTGCCCCCGGGGGAGGGGAGCAGTACTTC. The encoded protein is CSAPGGGEQYF.

This chain connects TRBV5-1 to TRBJ2-7; a possible D gene is TRBD1 (6 bases). V lost 3 bases to trimming and J lost 1 base, with 8 bases between them. The CDR3 consists of 13 residues. CDR1 is SGHRS, CDR2 YFSETQ, per germline. In DNA, the CDR3 is TGCGCCAGCAGCTACGGGACATCCTACGAGCAGTACTTC. Residues: CASSYGTSYEQYF.

CDR3 sequence: CAWSDVASGHYNSPLHF. The CDR3 nucleotides read TGTGCCTGGAGTGACGTGGCGTCGGGACACTATAATTCACCCCTCCACTTT. J is TRBJ1-6 and V is TRBV30; the D gene is possibly TRBD1 (6 bases). Germline CDR1 GTSNPN, CDR2 SVGIG (reference sequence). Trimming shortened V by 1 base and J by 3 bases, and 16 bases separated the two germline ends. The CDR3 has 17 residues.

CDR3 region: CASGRQGGNTEAFF. CDR3 in DNA: TGTGCCAGTGGGAGACAGGGAGGGAACACTGAAGCTTTCTTT. The chain couples TRBV19 to TRBJ1-1; 7 bases are a match to TRBD1. Germline assignment: CDR1 LNHDA and CDR2 SQIVND (reference sequence). V shed 8 bases, J shed 1 base, and the junction held 7 bases outside the gene matches. CDR3 size: 14 residues.

This chain links TRBV27 with TRBJ2-7, with D possibly being TRBD2 (5 bases). This CDR3 spans 15 amino acids. Germline V CDR1 and CDR2: MNHEY, SMNVEV (reference sequence). Trimming took 4 bases from V and 1 from J, leaving 14 bases between them. The CDR3 coding sequence is TGTGCCAGCAGTTACTCGTATTGGACTTCCTACGAGCAGTACTTC. Protein: CASSYSYWTSYEQYF.

The chain employs TRBV7-3 and TRBJ2-2; 10 bases are shared with TRBD2. J was trimmed by 7 bases and V by 0 bases; bases with no gene match: 8. The CDR3 runs 17 residues. Germline assignment: CDR1 SGHTA and CDR2 FQGTGA. CDR3 DNA: TGTGCCAGCAGCTTAACGTACGAGCGGGGGGGCTTCGGGGAGCTGTTTTTT. Translated: CASSLTYERGGFGELFF.

V usage is TRBV6-1 and J usage is TRBJ1-1; D unresolved. The CDR3 loop spans 16 amino acids. The germline V gene encodes CDR1 MNHNS and CDR2 SASEGT. V lost 1 base to trimming and J lost 1 base, with 13 bases between them. The DNA of the CDR3 is TGTGCCAGCAGTGAAGAGCCCAGCCGGAGGAACACTGAAGCTTTCTTT. This encodes CASSEEPSRRNTEAFF.

This sequence joins TRBV30 and TRBJ1-5; the D gene is possibly TRBD1 (6 bases). Deletions cut 4 bases from V and 4 bases from J, with 8 bases between. The CDR3 totals 12 residues. Germline CDR1 and CDR2: GTSNPN and SVGIG (reference sequence). DNA for the CDR3: TGTGCCTGGACCACAGGGAATCAGCCCCAGCATTTT. This gives the protein CAWTTGNQPQHF.

The chain has TRBV13 and TRBJ1-5; D possibly corresponds to TRBD1 (6 bases). CDR1 PRHDT and CDR2 FYEKMQ come from the germline V gene (reference sequence). The CDR3 spans 17 residues. V shed 6 bases and J shed 0 bases, with 18 bases lying between them. The chain's CDR3 is CASSTGGGTYSNQPQHF. Here the CDR3 DNA reads TGTGCCAGCAGTACTGGGGGGGGCACCTATAGCAATCAGCCCCAGCATTTT. The full variable domain, completed using reference TRBV13 and TRBJ1-5, is AAGVIQSPRHLIKEKRETATLKCYPIPRHDTVYWYQQGPGQDPQFLISFYEKMQSDKGSIPDRFSAQQFSDYHSELNMSSLELGDSALYFCASSTGGGTYSNQPQHFGDGTRLSIL.

This clone was found a few times. This chain uses TRBV28 with TRBJ1-2, with 9 bases aligning to TRBD1. Looked up from germline, CDR1 is MDHEN and CDR2 is SYDVKM. V shed 4 bases and J 5 bases; nucleotides not matched to a gene: 2. The CDR3 is 13 residues long. In nucleotides, the CDR3 is TGTGCCAGCAGTTGGGGACAGGGATATGGCTACACCTTC. Translation: CASSWGQGYGYTF.

Written as DNA, the CDR3 is TGCGCCAGCAGCTTCTATGGACAGGTTAACATGAGCACTGAAGCTTTCTTT. Protein: CASSFYGQVNMSTEAFF. This chain joins TRBV5-1 and TRBJ1-1; 7 bases align to TRBD1. The CDR3 has 17 amino acids. The V gene end was trimmed by 2 bases and the J gene end by 4 bases; junction bases not matched to a gene: 14. The germline V gene has CDR1 SGHRS and CDR2 YFSETQ.

Details on this clone: In the same sample, other DNA sequences code for this CDR3. The chain links TRBV6-4 to TRBJ2-7, with 12 bases identical to TRBD2. This CDR3 has 15 residues. Unmatched junction bases numbered 6, after V lost 5 bases and J lost 4 bases. CDR1 MRHNA and CDR2 SNTAGT come from the germline V gene. CDR3 amino acids: CASSPSGGAWYEQYF. CDR3 nucleotide sequence: TGTGCCAGCAGTCCTAGCGGGGGGGCCTGGTACGAGCAGTACTTC.

The gene calls are TRBV21-1 and TRBJ1-1; TRBD1 is the table's D call, not checked against the DNA. TRBV21-1 counts as a pseudogene. The CDR3 runs to 16 residues. CDR3 loop: CASSKWYRGSWTEAFF. The CDR3 bases are TGTGCCAGCAGCAAATGGTACAGGGGGAGTTGGACTGAAGCTTTCTTT.

This clone occurred a few times. The V and J genes are TRBV4-2 and TRBJ1-2, with no clear D. The germline CDR1 and CDR2 sequences are LGHNA and YNFKEQ. CDR3 size: 13 residues. Trimming stripped 1 base from V and 5 bases from J, with 8 bases between. This CDR3 reads CASSQAQTYGYTF. CDR3 coding DNA: TGTGCCAGCAGCCAAGCCCAGACATATGGCTACACCTTC.

This clone occurred a few times. The chain has TRBV7-2 and TRBJ2-7; TRBD1 agrees at 7 bases. CDR3 length: 13 amino acids. CDR1 is SGHTA and CDR2 is FQGNSA in the germline V gene. After removal of 5 bases from V and 3 bases from J, the junction contained 4 bases not matched to a gene. CDR3 region: CASSRDSFYEQYF. The CDR3 bases are TGTGCCAGCAGCCGGGACAGCTTCTACGAGCAGTACTTC.